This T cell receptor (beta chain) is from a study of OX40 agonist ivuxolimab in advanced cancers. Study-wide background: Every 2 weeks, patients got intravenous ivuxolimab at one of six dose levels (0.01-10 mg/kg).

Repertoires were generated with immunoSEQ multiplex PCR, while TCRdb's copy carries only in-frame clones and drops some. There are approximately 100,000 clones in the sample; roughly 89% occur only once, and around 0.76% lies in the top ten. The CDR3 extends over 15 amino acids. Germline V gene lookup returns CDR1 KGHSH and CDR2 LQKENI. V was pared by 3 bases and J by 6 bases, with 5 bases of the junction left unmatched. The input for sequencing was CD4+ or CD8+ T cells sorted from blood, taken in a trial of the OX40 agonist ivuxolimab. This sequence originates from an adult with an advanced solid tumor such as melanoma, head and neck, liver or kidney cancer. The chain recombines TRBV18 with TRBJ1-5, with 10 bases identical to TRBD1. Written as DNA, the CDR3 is TGTGCCAGCTCACCCGGGACAGGGGTACCTCAGCCCCAGCATTTT. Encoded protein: CASSPGTGVPQPQHF.